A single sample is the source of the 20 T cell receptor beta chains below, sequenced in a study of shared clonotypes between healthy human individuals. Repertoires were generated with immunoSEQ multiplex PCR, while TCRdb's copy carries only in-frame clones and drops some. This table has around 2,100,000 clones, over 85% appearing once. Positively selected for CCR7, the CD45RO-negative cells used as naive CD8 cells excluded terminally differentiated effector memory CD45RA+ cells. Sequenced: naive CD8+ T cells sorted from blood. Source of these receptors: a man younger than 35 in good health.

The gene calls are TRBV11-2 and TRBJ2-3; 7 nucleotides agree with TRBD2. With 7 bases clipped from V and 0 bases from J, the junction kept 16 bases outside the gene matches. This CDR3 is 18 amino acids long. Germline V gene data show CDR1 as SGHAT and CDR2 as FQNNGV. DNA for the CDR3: TGTGCCAGCACCCATCGGCCCAGCGGGATCGGGAGCACAGATACGCAGTATTTT. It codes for CASTHRPSGIGSTDTQYF.

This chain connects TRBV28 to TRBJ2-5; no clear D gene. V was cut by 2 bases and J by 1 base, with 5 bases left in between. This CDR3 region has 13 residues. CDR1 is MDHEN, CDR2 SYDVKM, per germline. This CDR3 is CASSLIRQETQYF. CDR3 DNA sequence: TGTGCCAGCAGTTTAATTCGCCAAGAGACCCAGTACTTC.

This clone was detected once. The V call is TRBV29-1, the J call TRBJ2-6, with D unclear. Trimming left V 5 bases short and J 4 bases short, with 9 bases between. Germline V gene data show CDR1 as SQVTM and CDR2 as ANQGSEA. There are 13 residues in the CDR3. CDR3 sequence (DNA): TGCAGCGTTATTTGGGCAGGGGCCAACGTCCTGACTTTC. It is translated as CSVIWAGANVLTF.

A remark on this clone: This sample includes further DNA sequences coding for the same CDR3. Here the CDR3 DNA reads TGTGCCTGGAGTGGACAGGGAGGGGACGAGCAGTACTTC. Protein sequence: CAWSGQGGDEQYF. V gene TRBV30 combines with J gene TRBJ2-7; either TRBD1 or TRBD2 may fit D (7 bases each). The V gene's germline CDR1 is GTSNPN and CDR2 SVGIG (reference sequence). This CDR3 has 13 residues. V gave up 1 base and J gave up 5 bases, with 12 bases separating them.

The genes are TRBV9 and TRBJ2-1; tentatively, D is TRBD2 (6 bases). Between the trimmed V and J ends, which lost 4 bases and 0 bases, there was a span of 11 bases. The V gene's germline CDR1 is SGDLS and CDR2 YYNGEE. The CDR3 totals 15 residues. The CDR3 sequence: CASSPGTASYNEQFF. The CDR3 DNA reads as TGTGCCAGCAGCCCCGGGACTGCCTCCTACAATGAGCAGTTCTTC.

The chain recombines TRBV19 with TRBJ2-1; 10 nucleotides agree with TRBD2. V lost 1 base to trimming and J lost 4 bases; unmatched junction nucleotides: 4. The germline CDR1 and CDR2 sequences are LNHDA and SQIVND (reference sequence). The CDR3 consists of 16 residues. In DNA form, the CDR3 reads TGTGCCAGTAGTATAGGGCTAGCGGGAGATTACAATGAGCAGTTCTTC. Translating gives CASSIGLAGDYNEQFF.

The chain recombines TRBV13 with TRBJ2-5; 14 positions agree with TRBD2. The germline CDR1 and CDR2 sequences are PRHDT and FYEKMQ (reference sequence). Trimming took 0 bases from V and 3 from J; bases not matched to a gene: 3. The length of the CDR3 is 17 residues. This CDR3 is CASSLGRGLAGEETQYF. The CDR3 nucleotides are TGTGCCAGCAGCTTAGGCCGGGGACTAGCGGGAGAAGAGACCCAGTACTTC.

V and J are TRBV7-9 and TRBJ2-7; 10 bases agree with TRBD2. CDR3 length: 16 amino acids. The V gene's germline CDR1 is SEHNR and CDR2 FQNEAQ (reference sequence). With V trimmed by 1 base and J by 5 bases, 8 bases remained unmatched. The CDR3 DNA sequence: TGTGCCAGCAGCTTAGTGGGCCTAGCGGGGGCTGACGAGCAGTACTTC. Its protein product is CASSLVGLAGADEQYF.

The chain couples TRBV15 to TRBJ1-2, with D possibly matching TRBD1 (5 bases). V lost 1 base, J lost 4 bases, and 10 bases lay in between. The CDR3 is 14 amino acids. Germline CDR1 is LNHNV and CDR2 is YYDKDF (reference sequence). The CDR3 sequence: CATSRVSGAYGYTF. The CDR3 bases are TGTGCCACCAGCAGAGTATCCGGGGCCTATGGCTACACCTTC.

The CDR3 DNA reads TGTGCCAGCAGCTTGGGCTCGGGGTTCGCTGAAGCTTTCTTT. Its protein is CASSLGSGFAEAFF. The chain uses TRBV5-6 and TRBJ1-1; D not resolved. The CDR3 extends over 14 amino acids. The V end lost 0 bases, the J end lost 6 bases, and 12 bases lay between the germline ends. Germline CDR1 and CDR2: SGHDT and YYEEEE.

For the CDR3, the DNA is TGTGCCAGCACCGGCCGGGACAGGCACCAAGAGACCCAGTACTTC. It specifies CASTGRDRHQETQYF. The chain couples TRBV28 to TRBJ2-5; 8 nucleotides match TRBD1. From germline, CDR1 is MDHEN and CDR2 SYDVKM. The V gene end was trimmed by 7 bases and the J gene end by 0 bases; junction bases not matched to a gene: 7. CDR3 length: 15 amino acids.

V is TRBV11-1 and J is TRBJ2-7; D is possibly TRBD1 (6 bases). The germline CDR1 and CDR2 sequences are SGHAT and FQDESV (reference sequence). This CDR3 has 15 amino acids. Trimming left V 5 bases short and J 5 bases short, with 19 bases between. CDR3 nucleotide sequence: TGTGCCAGCAGCCTTTGGGACATCTCGAGCGACGAGCAGTACTTC. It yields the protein CASSLWDISSDEQYF.

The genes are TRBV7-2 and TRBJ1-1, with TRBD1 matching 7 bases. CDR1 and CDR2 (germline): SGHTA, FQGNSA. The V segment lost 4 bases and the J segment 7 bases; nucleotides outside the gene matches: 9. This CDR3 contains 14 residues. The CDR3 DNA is TGTGCCAGCAGCTCCCTATCCAACAGGGGTGAAGCTTTCTTT. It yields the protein CASSSLSNRGEAFF.

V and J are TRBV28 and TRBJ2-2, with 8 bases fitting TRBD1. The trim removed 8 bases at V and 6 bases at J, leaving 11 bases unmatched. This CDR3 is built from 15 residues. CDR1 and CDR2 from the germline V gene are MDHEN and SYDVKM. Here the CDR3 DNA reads TGTGCCAGCCTCCCGACAGGGGACTTCGCCGGGGAGCTGTTTTTT. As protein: CASLPTGDFAGELFF.

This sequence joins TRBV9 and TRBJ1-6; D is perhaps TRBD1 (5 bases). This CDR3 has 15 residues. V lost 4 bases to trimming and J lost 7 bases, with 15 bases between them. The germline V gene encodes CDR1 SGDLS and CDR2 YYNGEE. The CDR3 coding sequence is TGTGCCAGCAGCCTTCAGGGAAATTCGAATTCACCCCTCCACTTT. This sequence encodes CASSLQGNSNSPLHF. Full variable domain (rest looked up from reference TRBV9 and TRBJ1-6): DSGVTQTPKHLITATGQRVTLRCSPRSGDLSVYWYQQSLDQGLQFLIQYYNGEERAKGNILERFSAQQFPDLHSELNLSSLELGDSALYFCASSLQGNSNSPLHFGNGTRLTVT.

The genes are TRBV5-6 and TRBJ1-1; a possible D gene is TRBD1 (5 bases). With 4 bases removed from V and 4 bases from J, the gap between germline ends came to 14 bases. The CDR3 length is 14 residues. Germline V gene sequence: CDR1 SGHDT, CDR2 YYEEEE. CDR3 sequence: CASSGTVVSTEAFF. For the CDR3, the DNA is TGTGCCAGCAGCGGGACCGTTGTTAGCACTGAAGCTTTCTTT.

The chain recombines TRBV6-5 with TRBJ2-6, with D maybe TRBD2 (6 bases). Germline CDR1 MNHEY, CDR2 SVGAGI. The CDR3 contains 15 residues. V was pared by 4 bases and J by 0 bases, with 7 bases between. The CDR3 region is CASSLGGSGANVLTF. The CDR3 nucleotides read TGTGCCAGCAGTTTGGGGGGCTCTGGGGCCAACGTCCTGACTTTC.

CDR3 in amino acids: CASSFRTNYEQYF. CDR3 sequence (DNA): TGCGCCAGCAGCTTTAGGACAAACTACGAGCAGTACTTC. This chain links TRBV5-1 with TRBJ2-7, with D maybe TRBD1 (5 bases). The CDR3 consists of 13 residues. Germline V gene sequence: CDR1 SGHRS, CDR2 YFSETQ. V dropped 2 bases and J dropped 3 bases, with 9 bases sitting between them.

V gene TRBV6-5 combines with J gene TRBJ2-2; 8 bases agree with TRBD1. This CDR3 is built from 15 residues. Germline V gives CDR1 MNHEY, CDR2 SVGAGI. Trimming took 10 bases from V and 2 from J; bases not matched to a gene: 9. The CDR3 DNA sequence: TGTGCCACCGACACGACAGGGGACAACACCGGGGAGCTGTTTTTT. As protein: CATDTTGDNTGELFF.

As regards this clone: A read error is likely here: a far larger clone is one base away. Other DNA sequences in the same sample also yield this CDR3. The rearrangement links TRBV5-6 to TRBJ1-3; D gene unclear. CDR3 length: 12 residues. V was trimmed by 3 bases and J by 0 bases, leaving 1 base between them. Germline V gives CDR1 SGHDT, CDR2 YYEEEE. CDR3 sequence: CASSYSGNTIYF. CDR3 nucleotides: TGTGCCAGCAGCTACTCTGGAAACACCATATATTTT.